Shown below are 16 T cell receptor beta chains from a single sample sequenced in a study of shared clonotypes between healthy human individuals. TCRdb's copy holds only in-frame clones and misses some; the assay was immunoSEQ multiplex PCR. This table has over a million clones, roughly 96% appearing once. The sequenced material came from naive CD4+ T cells sorted from blood. Subset of the sample: CD45RA+ positively selected. The source of these receptors is a man aged 30-40 years in good health.

The chain combines TRBV5-5 with TRBJ2-1; 8 nucleotides match TRBD2. The CDR3 totals 13 residues. The ends lost 3 bases at V and 6 bases at J; junction bases unmatched: 2. Germline assignment: CDR1 SGHKS and CDR2 YYEKEE (reference sequence). Here the CDR3 DNA reads TGTGCCAGCAGCTCCGGGACTAGCAATGAGCAGTTCTTC. Encoded protein: CASSSGTSNEQFF.

This CDR3 reads CASSSGTGLPGANVLTF. CDR3 bases: TGTGCCAGCAGTTCCGGGACAGGGTTGCCTGGGGCCAACGTCCTGACTTTC. The chain recombines TRBV27 with TRBJ2-6, with 9 bases matching TRBD1. With V trimmed by 4 bases and J by 2 bases, 6 bases remained unmatched. The CDR3 sequence is 17 residues long. CDR1 is MNHEY and CDR2 is SMNVEV in the germline V gene (reference sequence).

The chain recombines TRBV14 with TRBJ2-3; 8 nucleotides agree with TRBD1. This CDR3 contains 15 residues. Unmatched junction bases numbered 4, after V lost 3 bases and J lost 2 bases. Germline assignment: CDR1 SGHDN and CDR2 FVKESK. CDR3 residues: CASSHYRGATDTQYF. The CDR3 DNA reads as TGTGCCAGCAGCCACTACAGGGGGGCCACAGATACGCAGTATTTT.

The gene calls are TRBV5-1 and TRBJ1-1; D not certain. From germline, CDR1 is SGHRS and CDR2 YFSETQ. The CDR3 loop spans 15 amino acids. V lost 1 base and J lost 1, with 11 bases in between. DNA for the CDR3: TGCGCCAGCAGCTTGAACAGTGGGAAGAACACTGAAGCTTTCTTT. Translation: CASSLNSGKNTEAFF. Complete variable domain (other parts from reference TRBV5-1 and TRBJ1-1): KAGVTQTPRYLIKTRGQQVTLSCSPISGHRSVSWYQQTPGQGLQFLFEYFSETQRNKGNFPGRFSGRQFSNSRSEMNVSTLELGDSALYLCASSLNSGKNTEAFFGQGTRLTVV.

Worth noting for this clone: Distinct nucleotide sequences in the sample also encode this CDR3. The chain uses TRBV28 and TRBJ2-1, with 12 bases that match TRBD2. The CDR3 is made up of 15 amino acids. With V trimmed by 0 bases and J by 8 bases, 2 bases remained unmatched. CDR1 is MDHEN and CDR2 is SYDVKM in the germline V gene. CDR3 region: CASSLWTSGSYEQFF. The CDR3 DNA reads TGTGCCAGCAGTTTATGGACTAGCGGGAGTTATGAGCAGTTCTTC.

The chain is built from TRBV2 and TRBJ2-3, with a tentative D call TRBD1 (6 bases). The CDR3 contains 15 residues. Germline CDR1 reads SNHLY; CDR2 reads FYNNEI. Trimming left V 6 bases short and J 2 bases short, with 15 bases between. CDR3 loop: CASRTGVKITDTQYF. CDR3 in DNA: TGTGCCAGCAGGACAGGAGTTAAAATCACAGATACGCAGTATTTT.

The chain couples TRBV1 to TRBJ2-3; the table calls TRBD1, which could not be checked here. TRBV1 is labeled a pseudogene. This CDR3 comprises 17 residues. The CDR3 DNA reads TGCACCAGCAGCCAGGGACCCGACAGGGGGCGCAGAGATACGCAGTATTTT. Protein sequence: CTSSQGPDRGRRDTQYF.

The CDR3 region is CASSRTSGRTNNEQFF. In DNA, the CDR3 is TGTGCCAGCAGCCGGACTAGCGGAAGAACCAACAATGAGCAGTTCTTC. The chain combines TRBV9 with TRBJ2-1; 10 bases are a match to TRBD2. Per the germline V gene, CDR1 is SGDLS and CDR2 is YYNGEE. V gave up 4 bases and J gave up 5 bases; unmatched junction bases: 9. This CDR3 has 16 residues.

On this clone: This sample includes further DNA sequences coding for the same CDR3. The CDR3 DNA sequence: TGTGCCAGCAGCTTAGAACTAGCGGGAGGCTACGAGCAGTACTTC. Amino acids: CASSLELAGGYEQYF. V gene TRBV7-2 combines with J gene TRBJ2-7, with 12 bases lining up with TRBD2. This CDR3 region has 15 residues. CDR1 and CDR2 from the germline V gene are SGHTA and FQGNSA. Losses at the gene ends were 1 base for V and 3 bases for J; bases not matched to a gene: 1.

V usage is TRBV19 and J usage is TRBJ2-5; possibly TRBD1 for D (6 bases). V was cut by 2 bases and J by 6 bases, with 13 bases left in between. The CDR3 is made up of 14 amino acids. Germline V lookup: CDR1 LNHDA, CDR2 SQIVND (reference sequence). The CDR3 region has the DNA TGTGCCAGTAGTATAAACAGCCAGGGGCAGACCCAGTACTTC. Amino acid sequence: CASSINSQGQTQYF.

The J gene is TRBJ1-2, the V gene TRBV14; D unclear. The germline V gene encodes CDR1 SGHDN and CDR2 FVKESK. The CDR3 length is 15 residues. The ends were cut back, 0 bases at V and 4 bases at J, with 12 bases in the middle. The CDR3 reads CASSQDVGSPYGYTF. The DNA of the CDR3 is TGTGCCAGCAGCCAAGATGTGGGCAGTCCCTATGGCTACACCTTC. The full variable domain, rest sourced from reference TRBV14 and TRBJ1-2, is EAGVTQFPSHSVIEKGQTVTLRCDPISGHDNLYWYRRVMGKEIKFLLHFVKESKQDESGMPNNRFLAERTGGTYSTLKVQPAELEDSGVYFCASSQDVGSPYGYTFGSGTRLTVV.

The chain joins TRBV6-5 to TRBJ2-7, with 9 bases that match TRBD1. This CDR3 is built from 15 residues. The V gene end was trimmed by 6 bases and the J gene end by 6 bases; junction bases not matched to a gene: 12. CDR1 and CDR2 from the germline V gene are MNHEY and SVGAGI. The CDR3 sequence is CASRPVWDRDREQYF. The CDR3 DNA is TGTGCCAGCAGACCAGTCTGGGACAGGGATCGCGAGCAGTACTTC.

The V call is TRBV28, the J call TRBJ2-7; 7 positions match TRBD1. With 6 bases clipped from V and 0 bases from J, the junction kept 14 bases outside the gene matches. Germline CDR1 MDHEN, CDR2 SYDVKM. CDR3 length: 17 amino acids. CDR3 region: CASSPGEGAPSSYEQYF. The CDR3 DNA reads TGTGCCAGCAGCCCCGGAGAGGGGGCACCAAGCTCCTACGAGCAGTACTTC. Complete variable domain (other parts from reference TRBV28 and TRBJ2-7): DVKVTQSSRYLVKRTGEKVFLECVQDMDHENMFWYRQDPGLGLRLIYFSYDVKMKEKGDIPEGYSVSREKKERFSLILESASTNQTSMYLCASSPGEGAPSSYEQYFGPGTRLTVT.

The V call is TRBV28, the J call TRBJ1-1; tentatively, D is TRBD1 (5 bases). V gave up 2 bases and J gave up 7 bases, with 17 bases separating them. Germline values: CDR1 MDHEN, CDR2 SYDVKM. This CDR3 has 15 residues. The chain's CDR3 is CASSLGWTAQGEAFF. CDR3 coding DNA: TGTGCCAGCAGTTTAGGGTGGACGGCCCAGGGTGAAGCTTTCTTT.

The CDR3 nucleotides read TGTGCCAGCAGGAGGGGAGGCATAGAGAGCACTGAAGCTTTCTTT. Translation gives CASRRGGIESTEAFF. The chain carries TRBV5-4 and TRBJ1-1, with TRBD1 as a possible D gene (5 bases). Germline CDR1 reads SGHNT; CDR2 reads YYREEE (reference sequence). V lost 5 bases to trimming and J lost 4 bases, with 18 bases between them. The CDR3 contains 15 residues.

The chain recombines TRBV7-9 with TRBJ1-5; D ambiguous. This CDR3 contains 15 residues. CDR1 and CDR2 from the germline V gene are SEHNR and FQNEAQ (reference sequence). Between the trimmed V and J ends, which lost 2 bases and 3 bases, there was a span of 11 bases. For the CDR3, the DNA is TGTGCCAGCAGCTTAAGTGGTCCCGACAATCAGCCCCAGCATTTT. Amino acids: CASSLSGPDNQPQHF.